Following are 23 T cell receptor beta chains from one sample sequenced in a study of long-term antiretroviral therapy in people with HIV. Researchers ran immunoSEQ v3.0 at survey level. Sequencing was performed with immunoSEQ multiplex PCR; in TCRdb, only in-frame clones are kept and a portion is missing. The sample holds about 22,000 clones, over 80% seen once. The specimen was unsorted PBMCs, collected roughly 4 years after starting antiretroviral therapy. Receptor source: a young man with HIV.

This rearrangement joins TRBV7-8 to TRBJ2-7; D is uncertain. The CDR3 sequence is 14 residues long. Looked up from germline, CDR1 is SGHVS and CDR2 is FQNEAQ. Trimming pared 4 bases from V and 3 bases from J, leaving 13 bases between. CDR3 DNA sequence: TGTGCCAGCAGCTCGCCTTCTAAGGGCTACGAGCAGTACGTC. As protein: CASSSPSKGYEQYV.

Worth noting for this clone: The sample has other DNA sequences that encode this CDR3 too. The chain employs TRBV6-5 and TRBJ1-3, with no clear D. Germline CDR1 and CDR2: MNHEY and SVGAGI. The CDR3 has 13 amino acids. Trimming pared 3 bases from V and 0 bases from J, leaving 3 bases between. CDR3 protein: CASSYNSGNTIYF. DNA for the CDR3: TGTGCCAGCAGTTATAACTCTGGAAACACCATATATTTT.

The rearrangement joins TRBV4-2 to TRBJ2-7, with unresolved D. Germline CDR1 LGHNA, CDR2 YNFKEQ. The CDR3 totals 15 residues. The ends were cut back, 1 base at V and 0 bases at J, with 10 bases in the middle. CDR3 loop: CASSQVPETSYEQYF. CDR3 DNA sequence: TGTGCCAGCAGCCAAGTCCCAGAGACCTCCTACGAGCAGTACTTC.

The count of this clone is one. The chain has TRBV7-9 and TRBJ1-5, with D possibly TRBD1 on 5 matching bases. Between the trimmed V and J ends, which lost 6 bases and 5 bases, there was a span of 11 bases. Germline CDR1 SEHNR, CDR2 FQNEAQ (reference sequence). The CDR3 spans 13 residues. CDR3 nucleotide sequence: TGTGCCAGCAGGGGGGACCTAGATCAGCCCCAGCATTTT. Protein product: CASRGDLDQPQHF.

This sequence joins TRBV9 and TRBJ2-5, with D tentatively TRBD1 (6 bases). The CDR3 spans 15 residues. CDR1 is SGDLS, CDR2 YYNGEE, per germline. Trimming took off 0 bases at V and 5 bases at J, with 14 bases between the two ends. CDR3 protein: CASSVGQWGRETQYF. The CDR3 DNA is TGTGCCAGCAGCGTAGGCCAATGGGGGCGGGAGACCCAGTACTTC.

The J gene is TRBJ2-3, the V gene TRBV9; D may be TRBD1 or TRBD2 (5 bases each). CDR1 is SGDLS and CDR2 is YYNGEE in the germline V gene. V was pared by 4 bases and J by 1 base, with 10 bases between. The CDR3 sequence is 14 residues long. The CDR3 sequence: CASSTRDGTDTQYF. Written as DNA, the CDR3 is TGTGCCAGCAGCACAAGGGACGGCACAGATACGCAGTATTTT.

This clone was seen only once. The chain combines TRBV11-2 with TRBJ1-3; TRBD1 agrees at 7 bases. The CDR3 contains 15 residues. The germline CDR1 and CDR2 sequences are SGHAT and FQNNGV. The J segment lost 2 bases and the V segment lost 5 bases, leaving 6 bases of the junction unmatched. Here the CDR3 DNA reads TGTGCCAGCAGCATAACGGGACAGACTGGAAACACCATATATTTT. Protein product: CASSITGQTGNTIYF.

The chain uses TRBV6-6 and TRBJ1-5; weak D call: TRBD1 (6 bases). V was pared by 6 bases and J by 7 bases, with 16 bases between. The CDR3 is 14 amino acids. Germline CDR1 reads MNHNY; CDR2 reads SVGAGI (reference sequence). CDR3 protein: CASSRQVVNQPQHF. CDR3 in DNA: TGTGCCAGCAGCCGACAGGTTGTCAACCAGCCCCAGCATTTT.

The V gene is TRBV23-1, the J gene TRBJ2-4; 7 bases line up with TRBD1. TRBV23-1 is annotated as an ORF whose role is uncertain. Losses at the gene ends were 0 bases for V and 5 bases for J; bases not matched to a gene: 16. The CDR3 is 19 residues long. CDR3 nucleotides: TGCGCCAGCAGTCAATCGGGGCCCCGGGACAGCTCCTACCAAAACATTCAGTACTTC. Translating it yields CASSQSGPRDSSYQNIQYF.

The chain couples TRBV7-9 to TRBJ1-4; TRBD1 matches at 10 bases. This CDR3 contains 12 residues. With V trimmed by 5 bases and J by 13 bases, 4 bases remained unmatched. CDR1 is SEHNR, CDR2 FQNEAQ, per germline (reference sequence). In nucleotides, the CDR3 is TGTGCCAGCAGCCAGGACAGGGGGAGACTGTTTTTT. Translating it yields CASSQDRGRLFF. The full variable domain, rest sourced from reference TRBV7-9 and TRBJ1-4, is DTGVSQNPRHKITKRGQNVTFRCDPISEHNRLYWYRQTLGQGPEFLTYFQNEAQLEKSRLLSDRFSAERPKGSFSTLEIQRTEQGDSAMYLCASSQDRGRLFFGSGTQLSVL.

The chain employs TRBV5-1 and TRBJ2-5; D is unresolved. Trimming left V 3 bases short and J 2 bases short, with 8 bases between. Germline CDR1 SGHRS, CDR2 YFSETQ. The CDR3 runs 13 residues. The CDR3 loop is CASSSPGQETQYF. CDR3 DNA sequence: TGCGCCAGCAGCTCCCCGGGTCAAGAGACCCAGTACTTC.

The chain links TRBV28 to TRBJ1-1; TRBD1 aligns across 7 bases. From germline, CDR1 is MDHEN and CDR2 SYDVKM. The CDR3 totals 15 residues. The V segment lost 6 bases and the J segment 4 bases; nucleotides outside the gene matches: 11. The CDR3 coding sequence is TGTGCCAGCAGCCAAAGGGTCAGGGGGGTCACTGAAGCTTTCTTT. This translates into CASSQRVRGVTEAFF.

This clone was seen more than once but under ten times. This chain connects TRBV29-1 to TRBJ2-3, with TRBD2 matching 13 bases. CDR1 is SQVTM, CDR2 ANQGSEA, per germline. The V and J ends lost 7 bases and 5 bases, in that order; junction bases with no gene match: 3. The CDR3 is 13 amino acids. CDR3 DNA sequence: TGCAGCGCCCGGACTAGCGGGGGAGATACGCAGTATTTT. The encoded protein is CSARTSGGDTQYF.

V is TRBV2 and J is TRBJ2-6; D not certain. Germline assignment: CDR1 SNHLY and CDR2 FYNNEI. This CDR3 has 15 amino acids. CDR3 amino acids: CASSPDITGANVLTF. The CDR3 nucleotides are TGTGCTTCGTCCCCCGACATAACTGGGGCCAACGTCCTGACTTTC.

As DNA, the CDR3 is TGTGCCAGCAGCTTATTTCCGGAGACCCAGTACTTC. It specifies CASSLFPETQYF. The chain joins TRBV7-2 to TRBJ2-5; D is ambiguous. The CDR3 spans 12 residues. Deletions cut 2 bases from V and 5 bases from J, with 6 bases between. The germline CDR1 and CDR2 sequences are SGHTA and FQGNSA.

The CDR3 DNA sequence: TGTGCCAGCAGCCAAGTCAGTGGACCTAACTATGGCTACACCTTC. This gives the protein CASSQVSGPNYGYTF. The rearrangement uses TRBV4-2 and TRBJ1-2, with D uncertain. Germline lookup yields CDR1 LGHNA and CDR2 YNFKEQ. Trimming shortened V by 1 base and J by 0 bases, and 9 bases separated the two germline ends. This CDR3 comprises 15 residues.

The CDR3 is CASSLSIGDTQYF. CDR3 nucleotides: TGTGCCAGCAGTTTATCGATCGGAGATACGCAGTATTTT. The chain uses TRBV27 and TRBJ2-3, with unresolved D. V gave up 0 bases and J gave up 5 bases, with 6 bases separating them. The germline V gene encodes CDR1 MNHEY and CDR2 SMNVEV (reference sequence). The CDR3 length is 13 residues.

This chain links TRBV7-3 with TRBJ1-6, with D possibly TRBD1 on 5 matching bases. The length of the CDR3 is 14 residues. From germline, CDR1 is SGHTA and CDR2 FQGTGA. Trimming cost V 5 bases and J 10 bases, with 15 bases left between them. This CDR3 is CASSIRQSPSPLHF. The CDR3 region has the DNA TGTGCCAGCAGCATCAGACAGTCGCCATCACCCCTCCACTTT.

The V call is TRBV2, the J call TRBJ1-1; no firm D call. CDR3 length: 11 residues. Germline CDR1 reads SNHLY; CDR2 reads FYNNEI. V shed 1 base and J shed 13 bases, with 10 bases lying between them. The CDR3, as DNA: TGTGCCAGCAGTGAAGTACACCTCGGTTTCTTT. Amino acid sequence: CASSEVHLGFF. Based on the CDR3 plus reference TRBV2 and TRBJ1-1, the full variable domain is EPEVTQTPSHQVTQMGQEVILRCVPISNHLYFYWYRQILGQKVEFLVSFYNNEISEKSEIFDDQFSVERPDGSNFTLKIRSTKLEDSAMYFCASSEVHLGFFGQGTRLTVV.

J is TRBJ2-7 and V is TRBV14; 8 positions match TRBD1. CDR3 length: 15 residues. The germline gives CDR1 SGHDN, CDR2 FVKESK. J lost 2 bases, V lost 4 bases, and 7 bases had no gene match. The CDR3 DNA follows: TGTGCCAGCAGCCTAGGGGACAGGAATACCTACGAGCAGTACTTC. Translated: CASSLGDRNTYEQYF.

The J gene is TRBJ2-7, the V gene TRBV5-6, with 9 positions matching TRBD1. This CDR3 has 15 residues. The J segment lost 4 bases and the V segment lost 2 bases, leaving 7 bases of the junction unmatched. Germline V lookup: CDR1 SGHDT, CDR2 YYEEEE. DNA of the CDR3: TGTGCCAGCAGCTTCCCGGGACAGGGACCATACGAGCAGTACGTC. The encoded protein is CASSFPGQGPYEQYV.

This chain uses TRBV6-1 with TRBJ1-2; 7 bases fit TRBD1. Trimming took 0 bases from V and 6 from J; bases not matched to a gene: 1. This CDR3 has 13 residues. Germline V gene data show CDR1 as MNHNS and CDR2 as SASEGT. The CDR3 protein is CASSEAGTDGYTF. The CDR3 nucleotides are TGTGCCAGCAGTGAAGCAGGGACAGATGGCTACACCTTC.

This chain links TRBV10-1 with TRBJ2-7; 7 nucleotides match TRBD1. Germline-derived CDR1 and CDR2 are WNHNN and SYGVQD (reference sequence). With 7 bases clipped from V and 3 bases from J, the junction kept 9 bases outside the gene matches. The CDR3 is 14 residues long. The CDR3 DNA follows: TGCGCCAGCACGGAATCGGGACAGAGCTACGAGCAGTACTTC. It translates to CASTESGQSYEQYF.